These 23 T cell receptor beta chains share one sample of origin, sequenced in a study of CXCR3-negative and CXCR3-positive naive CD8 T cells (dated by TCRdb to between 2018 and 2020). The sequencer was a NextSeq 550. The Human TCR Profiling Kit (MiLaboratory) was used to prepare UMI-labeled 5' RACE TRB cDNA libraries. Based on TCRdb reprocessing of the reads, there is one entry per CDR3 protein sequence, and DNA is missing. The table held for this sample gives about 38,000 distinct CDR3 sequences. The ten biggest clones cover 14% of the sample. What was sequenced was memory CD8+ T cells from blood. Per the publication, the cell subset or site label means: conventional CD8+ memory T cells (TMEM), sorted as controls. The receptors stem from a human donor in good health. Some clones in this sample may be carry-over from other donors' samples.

CDR3 sequence reads: CSVEGSADTDTQYF. V gene TRBV29-1 combines with J gene TRBJ2-3. There are 14 residues in the CDR3. Germline V gene data show CDR1 as SQVTM and CDR2 as ANQGSEA.

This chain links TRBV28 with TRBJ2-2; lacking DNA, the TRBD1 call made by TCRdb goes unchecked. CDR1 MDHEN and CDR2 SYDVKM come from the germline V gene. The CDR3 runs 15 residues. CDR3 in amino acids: CASKPGAPWPGELFF.

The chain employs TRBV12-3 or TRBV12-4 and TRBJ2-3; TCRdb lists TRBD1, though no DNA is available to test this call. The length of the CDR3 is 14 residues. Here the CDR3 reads CASREKGSPDTQYF.

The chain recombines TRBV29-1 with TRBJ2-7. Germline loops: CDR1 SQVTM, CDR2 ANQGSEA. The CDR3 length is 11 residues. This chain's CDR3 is CSVERAYEQYF.

Here the CDR3 reads CASRPLGEVTDTQYF. The chain combines TRBV7-2 with TRBJ2-3; TCRdb calls TRBD1, which cannot be checked without DNA. The germline V gene encodes CDR1 SGHTA and CDR2 FQGNSA. The CDR3 consists of 15 residues.

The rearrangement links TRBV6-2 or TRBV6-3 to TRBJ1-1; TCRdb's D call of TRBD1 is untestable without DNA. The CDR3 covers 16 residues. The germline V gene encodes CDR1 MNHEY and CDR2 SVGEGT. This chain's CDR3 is CASRPGWGDGKTEAFF.

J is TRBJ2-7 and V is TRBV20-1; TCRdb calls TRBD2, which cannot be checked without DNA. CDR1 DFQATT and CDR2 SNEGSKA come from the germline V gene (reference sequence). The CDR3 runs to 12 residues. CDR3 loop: CSATRRGFEQYF.

The CDR3 sequence is CATSRDKAVVPRYEQYF. The genes are TRBV15 and TRBJ2-7. CDR3 size: 17 residues. Germline CDR1 LNHNV, CDR2 YYDKDF (reference sequence).

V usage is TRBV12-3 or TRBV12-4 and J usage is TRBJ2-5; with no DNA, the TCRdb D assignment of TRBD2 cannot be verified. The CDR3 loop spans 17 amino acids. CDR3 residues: CASSSGTSGTTQETQYF.

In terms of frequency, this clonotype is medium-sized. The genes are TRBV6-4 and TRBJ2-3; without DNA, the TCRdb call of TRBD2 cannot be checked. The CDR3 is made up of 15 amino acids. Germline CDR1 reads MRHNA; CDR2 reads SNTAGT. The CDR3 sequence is CASSEKASGIDTQYF.

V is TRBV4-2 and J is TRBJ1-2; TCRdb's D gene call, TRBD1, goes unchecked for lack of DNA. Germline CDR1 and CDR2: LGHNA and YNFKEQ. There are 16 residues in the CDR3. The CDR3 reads CASSQTPTGGNYGYTF.

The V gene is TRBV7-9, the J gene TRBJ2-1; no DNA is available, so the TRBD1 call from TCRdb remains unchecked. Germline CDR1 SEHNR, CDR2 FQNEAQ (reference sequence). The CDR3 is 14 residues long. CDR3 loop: CASSLRDPPDEQFF.

The CDR3 is CASSVGGLNVDEQYF. V gene TRBV7-6 combines with J gene TRBJ2-7; TCRdb's D call of TRBD2 is untestable without DNA. This CDR3 contains 15 residues. Germline lookup yields CDR1 SGHVS and CDR2 FNYEAQ.

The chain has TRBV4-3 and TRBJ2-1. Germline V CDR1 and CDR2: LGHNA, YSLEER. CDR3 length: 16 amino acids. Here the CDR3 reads CASSQDEQGAYNEQFF.

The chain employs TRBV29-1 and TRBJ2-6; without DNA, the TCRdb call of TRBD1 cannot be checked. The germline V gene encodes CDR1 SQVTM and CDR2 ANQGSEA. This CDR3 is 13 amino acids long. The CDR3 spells CSSWGSGANVLTF.

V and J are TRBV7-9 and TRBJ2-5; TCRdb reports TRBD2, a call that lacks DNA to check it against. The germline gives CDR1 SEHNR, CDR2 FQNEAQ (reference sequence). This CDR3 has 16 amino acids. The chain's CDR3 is CASSLDRGEFQETQYF.

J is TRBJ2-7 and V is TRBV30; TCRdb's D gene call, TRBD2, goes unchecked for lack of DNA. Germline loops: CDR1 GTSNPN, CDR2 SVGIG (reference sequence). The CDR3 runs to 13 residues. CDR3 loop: CACGLTASYEQYF.

The CDR3 spells CASSGTGATEAFF. This rearrangement joins TRBV5-1 to TRBJ1-1; TCRdb indicates TRBD1, and absent DNA this call remains unverified. CDR3 length: 13 amino acids. Germline V CDR1 and CDR2: SGHRS, YFSETQ.

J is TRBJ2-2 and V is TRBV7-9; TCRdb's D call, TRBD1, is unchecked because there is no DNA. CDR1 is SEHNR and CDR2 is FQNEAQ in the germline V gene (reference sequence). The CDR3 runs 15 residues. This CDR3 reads CASSGDRGVSGELFF. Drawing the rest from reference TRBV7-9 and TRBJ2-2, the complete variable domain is DTGVSQNPRHKITKRGQNVTFRCDPISEHNRLYWYRQTLGQGPEFLTYFQNEAQLEKSRLLSDRFSAERPKGSFSTLEIQRTEQGDSAMYLCASSGDRGVSGELFFGEGSRLTVL.

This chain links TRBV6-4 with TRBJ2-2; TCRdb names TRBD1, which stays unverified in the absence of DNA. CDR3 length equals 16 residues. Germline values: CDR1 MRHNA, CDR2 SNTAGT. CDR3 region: CASSEGTVENTGELFF.

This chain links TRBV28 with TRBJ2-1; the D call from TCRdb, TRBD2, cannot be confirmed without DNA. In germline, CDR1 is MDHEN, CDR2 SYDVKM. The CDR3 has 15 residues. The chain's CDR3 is CASSLGLARYNEQFF.

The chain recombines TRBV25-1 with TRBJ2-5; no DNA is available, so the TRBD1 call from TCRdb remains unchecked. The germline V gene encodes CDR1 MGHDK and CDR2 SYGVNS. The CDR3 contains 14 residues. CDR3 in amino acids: CASSSRGPQVPQYF.

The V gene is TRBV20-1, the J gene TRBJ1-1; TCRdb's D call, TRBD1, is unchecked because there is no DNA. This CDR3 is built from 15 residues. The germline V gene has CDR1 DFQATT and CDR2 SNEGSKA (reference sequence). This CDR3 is CSARDVWGMNTEAFF.